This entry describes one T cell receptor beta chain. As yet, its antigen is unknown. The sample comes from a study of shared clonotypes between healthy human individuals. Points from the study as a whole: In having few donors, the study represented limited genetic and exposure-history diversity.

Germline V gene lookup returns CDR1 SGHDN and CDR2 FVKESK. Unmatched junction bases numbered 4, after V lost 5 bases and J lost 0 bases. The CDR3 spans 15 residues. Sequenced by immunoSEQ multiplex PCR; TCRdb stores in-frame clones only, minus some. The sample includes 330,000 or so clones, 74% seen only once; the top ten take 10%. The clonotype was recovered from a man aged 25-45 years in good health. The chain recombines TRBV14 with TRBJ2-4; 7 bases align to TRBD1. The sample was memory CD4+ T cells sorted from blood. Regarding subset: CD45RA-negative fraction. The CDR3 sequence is CASSRGQVAKNIQYF. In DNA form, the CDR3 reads TGTGCCAGCAGCAGGGGGCAAGTAGCCAAAAACATTCAGTACTTC. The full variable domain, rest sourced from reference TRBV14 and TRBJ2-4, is EAGVTQFPSHSVIEKGQTVTLRCDPISGHDNLYWYRRVMGKEIKFLLHFVKESKQDESGMPNNRFLAERTGGTYSTLKVQPAELEDSGVYFCASSRGQVAKNIQYFGAGTRLSVL.